This TCR beta chain was captured in a study of cytomegalovirus exposure and HLA in healthy donors. Overall study findings and caveats: In vitro work confirmed that a few CMV-associated chains recognize CMV antigens.

In the PCR, 60 Vbeta and 13 Jbeta primers were used. The data were produced by immunoSEQ multiplex PCR, yet TCRdb's version contains in-frame clones alone and is incomplete. This sample has under 250,000 clones, with around 80% found just once. The CDR3 has 17 amino acids. V lost 6 bases and J 0 bases, leaving 18 bases between the germline ends. Germline loops: CDR1 MNHEY, CDR2 SMNVEV (reference sequence). Comment on this clone: Its antigen is unknown.

The chain has TRBV27 and TRBJ1-5; perhaps TRBD1 as D (5 bases). The TCR sequence derives from a woman between 25 and 40 years old in good health and CMV-seropositive. Sequenced input: PBMCs. CDR3 residues: CASSPGQKVYSNQPQHF. The CDR3 DNA is TGTGCCAGCAGCCCTGGACAAAAAGTTTATAGCAATCAGCCCCAGCATTTT.